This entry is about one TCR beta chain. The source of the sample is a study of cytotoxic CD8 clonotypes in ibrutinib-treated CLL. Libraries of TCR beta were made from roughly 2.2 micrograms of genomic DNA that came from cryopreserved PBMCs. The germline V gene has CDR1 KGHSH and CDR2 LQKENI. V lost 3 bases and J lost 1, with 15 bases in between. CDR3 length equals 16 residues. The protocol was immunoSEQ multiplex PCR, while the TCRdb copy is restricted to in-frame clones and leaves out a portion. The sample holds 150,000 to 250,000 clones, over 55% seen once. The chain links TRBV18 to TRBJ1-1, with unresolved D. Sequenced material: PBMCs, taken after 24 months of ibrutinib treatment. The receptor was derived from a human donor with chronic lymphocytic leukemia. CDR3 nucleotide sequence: TGTGCCAGCTCACCCCAGACGGCAGTGCAGAACACTGAAGCTTTCTTT. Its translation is CASSPQTAVQNTEAFF. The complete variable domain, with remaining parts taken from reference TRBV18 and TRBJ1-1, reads NAGVMQNPRHLVRRRGQEARLRCSPMKGHSHVYWYRQLPEEGLKFMVYLQKENIIDESGMPKERFSAEFPKEGPSILRIQQVVRGDSAAYFCASSPQTAVQNTEAFFGQGTRLTVV.